This T cell receptor beta chain was sequenced in a study of CD8 T cells in ankylosing spondylitis. Study conclusions and caveats: Previously reported in reactive arthritis synovial fluid and blood were some of the motif variants. Significant enrichment of disease-linked clones was reported in matched ankylosing spondylitis synovial fluid.

This clonotype was observed a few times. What it recognizes is unknown. The germline V gene has CDR1 MNHNS and CDR2 SASEGT. The CDR3 has 15 residues. V was cut by 0 bases and J by 9 bases, with 15 bases left in between. Researchers built TCR beta libraries using quantitative 5'-RACE with molecular barcodes. TCRdb reanalysed the 5' RACE reads using MiXCR and keeps one entry per CDR3 protein. The table has about 360,000 distinct CDR3 sequences, under 15% seen once. The origin of this receptor is a male donor with ankylosing spondylitis or in good health (not recorded which). The chain combines TRBV6-1 with TRBJ2-1; D remains unclear. Sequencing was carried out using blood, either unsorted or a sorted T cell fraction (not recorded which). The DNA for the CDR3 is TGTGCCAGCAGTGAAGCCCCCCTTTCTTGGAGTGAGCAGTTCTTC. This gives the protein CASSEAPLSWSEQFF.